The T cell receptor (beta chain) under discussion was sequenced for a study of PD-1 blockade in classical Hodgkin lymphoma. Broader study findings: Newly diagnosed patients were reported to exhibit reduced baseline TCR diversity relative to healthy donors. Patients who initiated nivolumab within 1 year of ASCT were excluded. In CD4+ cells, TCR diversity went up significantly by C4D1, but in CD8+ cells it did not.

Time point reported: cycle 4 day 1 (C4D1), after five to seven weeks of nivolumab. There was relapse after autologous stem cell transplantation in every patient, and there was variation in brentuximab vedotin exposure. The best responses consisted of complete response, partial response or progressive disease. Note on this clone: Antigen unknown.

Deletions cut 0 bases from V and 2 bases from J, with 14 bases between. Germline V gene lookup returns CDR1 SGHRS and CDR2 YFSETQ. The CDR3 is 16 residues long. Profiled with immunoSEQ multiplex PCR; TCRdb holds only in-frame clones, not every one. The table records tens of thousands of clones, roughly 78% of them present only once. V usage is TRBV5-1 and J usage is TRBJ2-5; perhaps TRBD2 as D (7 bases). The specimen was peripheral blood mononuclear cells (PBMCs), collected before the fourth cycle of nivolumab. This receptor was identified in a human donor with classical Hodgkin lymphoma. CDR3 coding DNA: TGCGCCAGCAGCTTGGGCGGGGGCAGTGGGCAAGAGACCCAGTACTTC. Translating gives CASSLGGGSGQETQYF.